The clone carrying this T cell receptor beta chain was seen at least ten times. Its antigen is currently unknown. The data belong to a study of identical twins. TCRdb independently ran MiXCR on the 5' RACE reads; one entry per CDR3 protein. The sample holds fewer than 350,000 distinct CDR3 sequences, approximately 8% seen once. Study-wide results and caveats: Findings depended on cross-sectional statistics rather than tracking the same donors.

The trim removed 6 bases at V and 6 bases at J, leaving 15 bases unmatched. This CDR3 is 16 amino acids long. These data also formed part of another study, on yellow fever vaccine responses in identical twins.

V usage is TRBV12-3 or TRBV12-4 and J usage is TRBJ2-3, with 7 bases aligning to TRBD2. The sample comprised memory (CD45RO+) T cells sorted from blood. The receptor was derived from a woman between 18 and 29 years old in good health. CDR3: CASSKGTGLVIDTQYF. CDR3 coding DNA: TGTGCCAGCAGCAAGGGCACCGGACTAGTTATCGATACGCAGTATTTT.